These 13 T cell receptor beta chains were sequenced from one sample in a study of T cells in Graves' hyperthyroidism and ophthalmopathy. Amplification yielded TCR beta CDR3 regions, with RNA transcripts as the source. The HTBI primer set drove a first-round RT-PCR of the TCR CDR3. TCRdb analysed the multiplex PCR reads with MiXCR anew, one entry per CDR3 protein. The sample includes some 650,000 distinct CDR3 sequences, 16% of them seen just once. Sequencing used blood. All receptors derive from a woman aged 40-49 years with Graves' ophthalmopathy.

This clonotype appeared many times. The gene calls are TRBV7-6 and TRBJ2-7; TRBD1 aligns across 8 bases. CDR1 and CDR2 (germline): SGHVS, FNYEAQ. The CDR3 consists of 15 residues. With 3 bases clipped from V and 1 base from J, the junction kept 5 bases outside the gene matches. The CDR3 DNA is TGTGCCAGCAGCTTCGCCGGGACAGGATCCTACGAGCAGTACTTC. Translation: CASSFAGTGSYEQYF.

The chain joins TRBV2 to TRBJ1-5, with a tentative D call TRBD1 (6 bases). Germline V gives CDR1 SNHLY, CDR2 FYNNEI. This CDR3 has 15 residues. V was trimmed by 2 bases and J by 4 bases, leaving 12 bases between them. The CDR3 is CASSESRGVNQPQHF. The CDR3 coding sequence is TGTGCCAGCAGTGAAAGCAGGGGAGTAAATCAGCCCCAGCATTTT.

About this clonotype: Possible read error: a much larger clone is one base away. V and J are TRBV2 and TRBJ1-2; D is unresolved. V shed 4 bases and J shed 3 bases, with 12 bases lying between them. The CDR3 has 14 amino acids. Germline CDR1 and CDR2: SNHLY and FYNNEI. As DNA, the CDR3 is TGTGCCAGCAGTGGACGGGCCCCCTACTATGGCTACACCTTC. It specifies CASSGRAPYYGYTF.

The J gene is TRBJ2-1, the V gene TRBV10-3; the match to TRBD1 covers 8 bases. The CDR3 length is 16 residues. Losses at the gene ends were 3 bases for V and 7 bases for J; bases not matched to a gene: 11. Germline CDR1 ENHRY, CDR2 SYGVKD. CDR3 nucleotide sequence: TGTGCCATCAGTGATCTTGGGCAGGGGGCAAGGAATGAGCAGTTCTTC. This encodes CAISDLGQGARNEQFF.

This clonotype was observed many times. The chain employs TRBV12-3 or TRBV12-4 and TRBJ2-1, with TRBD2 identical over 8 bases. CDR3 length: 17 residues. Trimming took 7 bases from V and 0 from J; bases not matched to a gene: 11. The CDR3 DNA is TGTGCCAGCAAGGTTGGTAGCGGGATTAGCTCCTACAATGAGCAGTTCTTC. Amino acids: CASKVGSGISSYNEQFF.

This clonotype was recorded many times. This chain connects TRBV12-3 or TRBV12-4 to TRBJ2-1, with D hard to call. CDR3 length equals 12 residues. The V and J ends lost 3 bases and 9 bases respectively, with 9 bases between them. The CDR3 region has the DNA TGTGCCAGCAGTTTTCAAGTCTCTGAGCAGTTCTTC. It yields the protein CASSFQVSEQFF.

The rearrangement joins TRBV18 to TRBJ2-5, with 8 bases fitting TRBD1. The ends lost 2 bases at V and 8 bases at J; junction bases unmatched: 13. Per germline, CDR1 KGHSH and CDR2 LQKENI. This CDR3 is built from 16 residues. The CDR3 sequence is CASSPSRTGSQGTQYF. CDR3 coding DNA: TGTGCCAGCTCACCAAGCAGGACAGGGAGTCAAGGAACCCAGTACTTC.

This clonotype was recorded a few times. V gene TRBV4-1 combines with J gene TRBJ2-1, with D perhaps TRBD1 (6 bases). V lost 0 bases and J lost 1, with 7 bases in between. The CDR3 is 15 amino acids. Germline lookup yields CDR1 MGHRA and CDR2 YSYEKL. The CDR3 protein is CASSQEGQSYNEQFF. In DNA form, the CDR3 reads TGCGCCAGCAGCCAAGAGGGACAATCCTACAATGAGCAGTTCTTC.

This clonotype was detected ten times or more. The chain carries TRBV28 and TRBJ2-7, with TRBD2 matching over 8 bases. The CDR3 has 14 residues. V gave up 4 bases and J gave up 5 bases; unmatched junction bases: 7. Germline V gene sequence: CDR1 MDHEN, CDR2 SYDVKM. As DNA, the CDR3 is TGTGCCAGCAGTTCGGCGGGGGGACTTAACGAGCAGTACTTC. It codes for CASSSAGGLNEQYF.

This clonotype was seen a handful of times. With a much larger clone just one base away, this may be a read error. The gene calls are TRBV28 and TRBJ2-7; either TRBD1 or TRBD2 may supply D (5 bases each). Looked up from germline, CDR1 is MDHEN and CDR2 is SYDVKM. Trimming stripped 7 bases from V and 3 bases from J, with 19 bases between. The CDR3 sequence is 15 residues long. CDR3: CASTRGRGIIYEQYF. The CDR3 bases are TGTGCCAGCACTCGGGGCAGAGGGATTATCTACGAGCAGTACTTC.

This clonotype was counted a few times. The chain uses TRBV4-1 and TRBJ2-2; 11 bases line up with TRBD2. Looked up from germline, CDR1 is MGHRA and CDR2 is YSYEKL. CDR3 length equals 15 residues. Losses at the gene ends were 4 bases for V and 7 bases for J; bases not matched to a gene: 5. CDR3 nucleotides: TGCGCCAGCAGCCTCACTAGCGGGGGCCTCGGGGAGCTGTTTTTT. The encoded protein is CASSLTSGGLGELFF.

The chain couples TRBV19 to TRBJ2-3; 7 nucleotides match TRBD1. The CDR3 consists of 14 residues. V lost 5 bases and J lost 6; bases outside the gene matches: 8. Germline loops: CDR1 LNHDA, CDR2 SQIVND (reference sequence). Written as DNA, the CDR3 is TGTGCCAGTAGTCATCTTCTGGACAGGGATACGCAGTATTTT. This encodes CASSHLLDRDTQYF. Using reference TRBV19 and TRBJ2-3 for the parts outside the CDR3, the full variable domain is DGGITQSPKYLFRKEGQNVTLSCEQNLNHDAMYWYRQDPGQGLRLIYYSQIVNDFQKGDIAEGYSVSREKKESFPLTVTSAQKNPTAFYLCASSHLLDRDTQYFGPGTRLTVL.

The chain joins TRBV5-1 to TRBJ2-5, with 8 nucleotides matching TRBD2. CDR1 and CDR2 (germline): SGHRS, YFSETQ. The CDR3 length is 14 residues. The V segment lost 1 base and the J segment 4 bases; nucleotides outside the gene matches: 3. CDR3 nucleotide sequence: TGCGCCAGCAGCTTGAAAGCGGGAGCAGAGACCCAGTACTTC. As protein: CASSLKAGAETQYF. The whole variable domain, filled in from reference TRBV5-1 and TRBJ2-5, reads KAGVTQTPRYLIKTRGQQVTLSCSPISGHRSVSWYQQTPGQGLQFLFEYFSETQRNKGNFPGRFSGRQFSNSRSEMNVSTLELGDSALYLCASSLKAGAETQYFGPGTRLLVL.